Described below is a single T cell receptor (beta chain) sequence and its context. Its antigen is not identified. This entry comes from a study of cytomegalovirus exposure and HLA in healthy donors. Both 60 Vbeta primers and 13 Jbeta primers went into the PCR. Assay used: immunoSEQ multiplex PCR; TCRdb lists only in-frame clones, some missing. The table shows more than 90,000 clones, with roughly four fifths occurring only once. Study-wide points: The productive fraction for most TCR beta V segments was about 87% or about 30% in an earlier analysis. When analyzed later, the rates of TCR association showed variation by HLA locus, with DRB1 the most and HLA-C the fewest. What a later analysis reportedly showed was that an Asian-associated ancestry cluster had fewer N-insertions than the approximately 670-donor mean. It was reported that the classifier diagnosed cytomegalovirus status with high specificity and sensitivity in both the original and validation cohorts.

V was shortened by 2 bases and J by 1 base, with 9 bases between the two germline ends. CDR3 length equals 15 residues. Germline values: CDR1 MNHEY, CDR2 SVGAGI. Specimen: PBMCs. The rearrangement uses TRBV6-5 and TRBJ1-3, with no clear D. The source of this sequence is a young man in good health and CMV-seronegative. CDR3 amino acids: CASSYRGISGNTIYF. CDR3 coding DNA: TGTGCCAGCAGTTACCGGGGAATATCTGGAAACACCATATATTTT.